Shown below are 30 T cell receptor beta chains from a single sample sequenced in a study of shared clonotypes between healthy human individuals (dated by TCRdb to the early 2020s). Library construction relied on the immunoSEQ multiplex PCR assay. TCRdb obtained this table from immuneACCESS and retained in-frame rearrangements with V and J assigned. These tables miss some clones; where compared with another copy, unresolved V genes account for less than half of the shortfall, and the remainder is unexplained. Within this sample are roughly 2 million clones, with about 95% of them counted one time only. Roughly 1% of the sample lies in the top ten. CD8 naive samples were obtained by positive selection for CCR7 among CD45RO-negative cells, yielding a CD45RA+CCR7+ population from which TemRA cells were excluded. The sequenced sample consisted of naive CD8+ T cells sorted from blood. The cell subset or site label for this specimen denotes: CD45RA+CCR7+. These receptors came from a man aged 18 to 35 in good health.

The chain uses TRBV18 and TRBJ1-1; unclear D gene. The CDR3 is 14 amino acids. Germline lookup yields CDR1 KGHSH and CDR2 LQKENI. With 3 bases removed from V and 3 bases from J, the gap between germline ends came to 11 bases. CDR3 bases: TGTGCCAGCTCACCTGGGGTTCTGGACACTGAAGCTTTCTTT. Amino acid sequence: CASSPGVLDTEAFF.

CDR3: CASSDPWDRSVSNQPQHF. The CDR3 nucleotides read TGTGCCAGCAGTGACCCCTGGGACAGGTCAGTTAGCAATCAGCCCCAGCATTTT. The rearrangement links TRBV6-1 to TRBJ1-5; 8 bases align to TRBD1. Trimming cost V 3 bases and J 0 bases; bases outside gene matches: 10. The CDR3 has 18 residues. Looked up from germline, CDR1 is MNHNS and CDR2 is SASEGT.

The chain employs TRBV10-1 and TRBJ2-7; D not resolved. Trimming stripped 2 bases from V and 3 bases from J, with 14 bases between. Per germline, CDR1 WNHNN and CDR2 SYGVQD (reference sequence). The CDR3 loop spans 15 amino acids. This CDR3 is CASSEDLGSLYEQYF. DNA for the CDR3: TGCGCCAGCAGTGAGGATCTGGGAAGCCTCTACGAGCAGTACTTC.

On this clone: The same CDR3 arises from other DNA sequences in this sample as well. CDR3 bases: TGTGCCAGCAGCTCCGGCCACGAGCAGTACTTC. It translates to CASSSGHEQYF. This rearrangement joins TRBV5-6 to TRBJ2-7, with D uncertain. V lost 3 bases to trimming and J lost 5 bases, with 6 bases between them. The CDR3 sequence is 11 residues long. CDR1 is SGHDT and CDR2 is YYEEEE in the germline V gene.

This clone was seen only once. The chain carries TRBV4-2 and TRBJ2-7; 9 nucleotides align to TRBD1. Germline V gene data show CDR1 as LGHNA and CDR2 as YNFKEQ. The trim removed 0 bases at V and 0 bases at J, leaving 12 bases unmatched. The CDR3 is 19 amino acids. The CDR3 bases are TGTGCCAGCAGCCAAGATCTCAATTTGGGACAGGGACTCTCCTACGAGCAGTACTTC. Residues: CASSQDLNLGQGLSYEQYF.

The chain employs TRBV7-9 and TRBJ2-3; 10 bases map to TRBD2. The V segment lost 4 bases and the J segment 2 bases; nucleotides outside the gene matches: 9. This CDR3 has 17 amino acids. From germline, CDR1 is SEHNR and CDR2 FQNEAQ (reference sequence). The CDR3 protein is CASSSPASGSFTDTQYF. DNA for the CDR3: TGTGCCAGCAGCTCGCCAGCTAGCGGGAGTTTCACAGATACGCAGTATTTT.

V usage is TRBV6-5 and J usage is TRBJ2-7; possible D gene TRBD2, 6 bases. CDR1 is MNHEY, CDR2 SVGAGI, per germline. CDR3 length: 14 residues. The V end lost 5 bases, the J end lost 3 bases, and 14 bases lay between the germline ends. The CDR3 nucleotides read TGTGCCAGCAGTGCCCGGGACTGGAGCTACGAGCAGTACTTC. It codes for CASSARDWSYEQYF.

About this clone itself: Other DNA sequences in the sample encode the same CDR3. The rearrangement joins TRBV5-1 to TRBJ2-5, with 11 positions matching TRBD2. Germline assignment: CDR1 SGHRS and CDR2 YFSETQ. V dropped 3 bases and J dropped 1; count of bases not matched to a gene: 5. This CDR3 is 16 amino acids long. The CDR3 is CASSSGLAGLQETQYF. DNA of the CDR3: TGCGCCAGCAGCTCCGGACTAGCGGGCCTCCAAGAGACCCAGTACTTC.

In this sample, this clone turned up once. The chain employs TRBV30 and TRBJ1-1; possibly TRBD1 for D (6 bases). CDR1 and CDR2 from the germline V gene are GTSNPN and SVGIG (reference sequence). Trimming removed 2 bases at V and 2 bases at J, with 12 bases between. The CDR3 runs to 14 residues. The CDR3 loop reads CAWSPQGFNTEAFF. Here the CDR3 DNA reads TGTGCCTGGAGTCCACAGGGATTTAACACTGAAGCTTTCTTT. Filled out from reference TRBV30 and TRBJ1-1, the complete variable domain reads SQTIHQWPATLVQPVGSPLSLECTVEGTSNPNLYWYRQAAGRGLQLLFYSVGIGQISSEVPQNLSASRPQDRQFILSSKKLLLSDSGFYLCAWSPQGFNTEAFFGQGTRLTVV.

On this clone itself: At the DNA level, this CDR3 is encoded by other sequences in the same sample as well. The chain employs TRBV27 and TRBJ1-5; 7 nucleotides line up with TRBD1. Germline CDR1 MNHEY, CDR2 SMNVEV (reference sequence). V shed 6 bases, J shed 1 base, and the junction held 3 bases outside the gene matches. This CDR3 region has 14 residues. Here the CDR3 DNA reads TGTGCCAGCAGCCAGACAGGGAGCAATCAGCCCCAGCATTTT. Amino acid sequence: CASSQTGSNQPQHF.

V usage is TRBV4-1 and J usage is TRBJ2-7, with D tentatively TRBD2 (6 bases). V lost 1 base and J lost 5, with 9 bases in between. CDR1 is MGHRA, CDR2 YSYEKL, per germline. This CDR3 is 13 amino acids long. CDR3 bases: TGCGCCAGCAGCCAAGCGGGGGTCCACGAGCAGTACTTC. Encoded protein: CASSQAGVHEQYF.

This chain links TRBV4-1 with TRBJ2-7; D gene uncertain. V dropped 4 bases and J dropped 6 bases, with 13 bases sitting between them. CDR3 length: 13 residues. CDR1 is MGHRA and CDR2 is YSYEKL in the germline V gene. CDR3: CASSPTATGEQYF. Here the CDR3 DNA reads TGCGCCAGCAGCCCTACTGCGACTGGCGAGCAGTACTTC.

The chain has TRBV6-5 and TRBJ2-7; a possible D gene is TRBD2 (5 bases). Trimming stripped 7 bases from V and 2 bases from J, with 15 bases between. The CDR3 totals 14 residues. Germline V gene data show CDR1 as MNHEY and CDR2 as SVGAGI. The CDR3 here is CASKTRTVAYEQYF. In DNA form, the CDR3 reads TGTGCCAGCAAAACCCGGACTGTTGCCTACGAGCAGTACTTC.

The J gene is TRBJ2-5, the V gene TRBV5-6, with D possibly matching TRBD1 (6 bases). CDR1 SGHDT and CDR2 YYEEEE come from the germline V gene. Trimming took 5 bases from V and 5 from J, leaving 19 bases between them. The CDR3 covers 15 residues. CDR3 sequence reads: CASSKQGPPGETQYF. The CDR3 DNA is TGTGCCAGCAGTAAACAGGGCCCACCGGGGGAGACCCAGTACTTC.

The V gene is TRBV4-3, the J gene TRBJ2-2; 7 nucleotides agree with TRBD2. Germline V gives CDR1 LGHNA, CDR2 YSLEER. V shed 4 bases and J 6 bases; nucleotides not matched to a gene: 5. This CDR3 has 14 residues. CDR3: CASSPFAGAGELFF. The CDR3 DNA sequence: TGCGCCAGCAGCCCTTTTGCGGGAGCCGGGGAGCTGTTTTTT.

The chain links TRBV27 to TRBJ2-1; possible D gene TRBD1, 5 bases. This CDR3 has 16 residues. CDR1 and CDR2 from the germline V gene are MNHEY and SMNVEV (reference sequence). Trimming took off 4 bases at V and 2 bases at J, with 15 bases between the two ends. DNA of the CDR3: TGTGCCAGCAGTTCTTCCAGACAGTATGCCTACAATGAGCAGTTCTTC. Translating gives CASSSSRQYAYNEQFF.

The V gene is TRBV29-1, the J gene TRBJ1-2; TRBD1 might be the D (5 bases). V lost 4 bases, J lost 5 bases, and 20 bases lay in between. This CDR3 region has 15 residues. Germline V gives CDR1 SQVTM, CDR2 ANQGSEA. CDR3 coding DNA: TGCAGCGTTGTGAGCCCAGACAGCCTTTCTTATGGCTACACCTTC. Amino acids: CSVVSPDSLSYGYTF.

The V call is TRBV27, the J call TRBJ2-1, with TRBD2 matching 9 bases. The CDR3 has 17 residues. Germline trimming cut 2 bases from V and 6 bases from J; bases unmatched to any gene: 11. Germline-derived CDR1 and CDR2 are MNHEY and SMNVEV (reference sequence). Written as DNA, the CDR3 is TGTGCCAGCAGTTTAGTTGTAGTAGCGGGAGTGACCAATGAGCAGTTCTTC. As protein: CASSLVVVAGVTNEQFF.

V is TRBV9 and J is TRBJ1-4; D unclear. V lost 7 bases, J lost 8 bases, and 18 bases lay in between. Germline loops: CDR1 SGDLS, CDR2 YYNGEE. The CDR3 runs to 14 residues. The CDR3 protein is CASGSPNWGEKLFF. For the CDR3, the DNA is TGTGCCAGCGGTTCACCGAATTGGGGAGAAAAACTGTTTTTT.

The chain links TRBV10-1 to TRBJ2-2; D may be TRBD1 (5 bases). The ends were cut back, 1 base at V and 6 bases at J, with 12 bases in the middle. Germline values: CDR1 WNHNN, CDR2 SYGVQD (reference sequence). This CDR3 is built from 15 residues. The CDR3 is CASSELQGGPGELFF. In nucleotides, the CDR3 is TGCGCCAGCAGTGAGTTGCAGGGTGGGCCCGGGGAGCTGTTTTTT.

As to this clone: Other DNA sequences from this sample encode an identical CDR3 as well. The CDR3: CASSHSGAYEQYF. The CDR3 nucleotides are TGCGCCAGCAGCCACTCTGGGGCGTACGAGCAGTACTTC. This chain uses TRBV4-1 with TRBJ2-7; TRBD1 might be the D (5 bases). Trimming stripped 3 bases from V and 4 bases from J, with 10 bases between. This CDR3 region has 13 residues. CDR1 is MGHRA and CDR2 is YSYEKL in the germline V gene.

This chain links TRBV7-9 with TRBJ2-5; D unresolved. CDR3 length: 13 amino acids. Trimming cost V 3 bases and J 2 bases, with 7 bases left between them. Germline assignment: CDR1 SEHNR and CDR2 FQNEAQ (reference sequence). The CDR3 DNA reads TGTGCCAGCAGCTTCGACACTCAAGAGACCCAGTACTTC. It specifies CASSFDTQETQYF.

The V gene is TRBV19, the J gene TRBJ1-1; 10 nucleotides agree with TRBD1. V trimming: 3 bases; J trimming: 6 bases; junction bases outside the gene matches: 10. This CDR3 region has 16 residues. The germline gives CDR1 LNHDA, CDR2 SQIVND (reference sequence). For the CDR3, the DNA is TGTGCCAGTAGTATTTCCACGGACAGGGGGTCCTCTGAAGCTTTCTTT. Translation gives CASSISTDRGSSEAFF.

The chain's CDR3 is CASSLGGLAGDYEQYF. The CDR3 coding sequence is TGCGCCAGCAGCCTCGGGGGGCTAGCGGGGGACTACGAGCAGTACTTC. The genes are TRBV4-1 and TRBJ2-7; 10 bases fit TRBD2. The CDR3 runs to 16 residues. Trimming at V came to 4 bases and at J to 3 bases, leaving 9 bases not matched to a gene. Germline V gene lookup returns CDR1 MGHRA and CDR2 YSYEKL.

The chain employs TRBV4-3 and TRBJ2-2; D remains ambiguous. Trimming removed 0 bases at V and 2 bases at J, with 7 bases between. Germline V gives CDR1 LGHNA, CDR2 YSLEER. This CDR3 contains 15 residues. CDR3 amino acids: CASSQEAHNTGELFF. The DNA of the CDR3 is TGCGCCAGCAGCCAAGAGGCACACAACACCGGGGAGCTGTTTTTT.

Comment on this clone: Other DNA sequences in this specimen translate into the identical CDR3. The chain is built from TRBV6-5 and TRBJ2-5; weak D call: TRBD1 (5 bases). Trimming took 1 base from V and 2 from J, leaving 5 bases between them. CDR1 MNHEY and CDR2 SVGAGI come from the germline V gene. The CDR3 spans 13 residues. The CDR3 DNA sequence: TGTGCCAGCAGTTACTACAGGCAAGAGACCCAGTACTTC. Its protein product is CASSYYRQETQYF.

Written as DNA, the CDR3 is TGTGCCAGCAACCAACAGGGGTGGTCCTACGAGCAGTACTTC. Translation: CASNQQGWSYEQYF. The rearrangement links TRBV28 to TRBJ2-7; 7 bases align to TRBD1. V shed 7 bases, J shed 1 base, and the junction held 7 bases outside the gene matches. The CDR3 runs 14 residues. Germline V gives CDR1 MDHEN, CDR2 SYDVKM.

This clone has only one observation. V usage is TRBV10-3 and J usage is TRBJ2-2; D possibly corresponds to TRBD1 (5 bases). Germline V gives CDR1 ENHRY, CDR2 SYGVKD. Deletions cut 2 bases from V and 1 base from J, with 5 bases between. The CDR3 runs to 14 residues. The CDR3 DNA sequence: TGTGCCATCAGTGAGGACAGGAACACCGGGGAGCTGTTTTTT. It translates to CAISEDRNTGELFF.

The rearrangement joins TRBV7-9 to TRBJ2-3, with 10 bases matching TRBD2. Germline trimming cut 5 bases from V and 8 bases from J; bases unmatched to any gene: 13. This CDR3 region has 16 residues. Germline values: CDR1 SEHNR, CDR2 FQNEAQ (reference sequence). CDR3 in amino acids: CASSPSGLAGEGTQYF. For the CDR3, the DNA is TGTGCCAGCAGCCCCAGCGGCCTAGCGGGAGAAGGTACGCAGTATTTT.

The rearrangement links TRBV6-1 to TRBJ2-4, with D uncertain. This CDR3 has 12 residues. CDR1 and CDR2 (germline): MNHNS, SASEGT. This CDR3 is CASPDPSLIQYF. In DNA, the CDR3 is TGTGCGAGCCCCGATCCCTCGCTTATTCAGTACTTC.